The source of this T cell receptor beta chain is a study of shared T cell receptors in the human thymus. Germline V gene sequence: CDR1 MNHEY, CDR2 SVGAGI. Trimming removed 2 bases at V and 6 bases at J, with 11 bases between. The length of the CDR3 is 13 residues. Repertoires were generated with immunoSEQ multiplex PCR, while TCRdb's copy carries only in-frame clones and drops some. The data show about 500,000 clones, with 70% to 80% seen just once and less than 0.015% held by the top ten. The sample also formed part of further work on human thymus T cells. That source reports: Corrective cardiac surgery supplied the resected thymus tissue. Related research has reported that thymic repertoires overlap highly among unrelated individuals.

This receptor was obtained from a boy under two years old with a congenital heart defect. Sequencing input: thymocytes. The rearrangement uses TRBV6-5 and TRBJ2-7, with a possible D match to TRBD1 (6 bases). CDR3: CASSYLRGGEQYF. DNA for the CDR3: TGTGCCAGCAGTTACCTCAGGGGTGGCGAGCAGTACTTC.